This T cell receptor beta chain was sequenced in a study of cytomegalovirus exposure and HLA in healthy donors (dated by TCRdb to about 2017). Some background on the complete study: An earlier analysis of several hundred of the donors reported 276 Gb of sequence data and 95 million to 120 million unique TCR beta sequences obtained from around 190 million T cells. Class I and class II HLA loci were covered by the typing at four-digit resolution. In a later analysis, previously published TCR beta repertoires from 666 donors were re-analyzed and high-resolution HLA genotyping was added so that TCR occurrence patterns could be studied. Donor age, sex, ethnicity and CMV serostatus were collected together with the repertoire data. The study profiled the T cell repertoires of fewer than 850 subjects by immunosequencing and related them to cytomegalovirus serostatus. A handful of DR-DQ haplotypes were handled as single units for association and clustering because linkage in the cohort was strong. In an earlier analysis of 500 to 650 of the donors, high-throughput TCR beta sequencing was used to judge whether each TCR beta V gene segment behaved as functional or pseudogenic. A later genetic analysis took genome-wide SNP genotypes for about 55% of the 666 donors and used that subset as a discovery cohort. Of the approximately 400 genotyped donors, 65% to 90% were placed in the genetic ancestry cluster associated with self-reported Caucasian donors. Rather than using new phenotypic data, the later analysis identified candidate immune exposures from TCR beta sequences and from how often those sequences occurred across donors. A separate validation cohort of more than 100 different subjects was used in addition to the approximately 700-subject first cohort. High-throughput TCR immunosequencing, statistical association of individual TCRs with disease status, and machine learning were combined to predict cytomegalovirus infection status. Every repertoire in the discovery cohort had been generated on one and the same sequencing platform. An early release that covered roughly 600 HLA-typed donors contained approximately 290 gigabases of sequencing data and 80 million or so unique TCR sequences. Across 398 genotyped donors of the cohort, an average of about 240,000 unique TCR beta nucleotide sequences per donor were sequenced, and around 19% of those sequences were non-productive. The aim of the study was to test whether cataloging public T cell receptors could identify signatures of past pathogen exposure. Typing coverage varied by locus: roughly 629-630 donors for A, B, C, DRB1 and DQB1; 500 to 550 for DQA1; over 600 for DPA1; around 490 for DPB1. Overall results and qualifications from the work: Several of the top co-occurrence clusters appeared to be linked to parvovirus B19, influenza, CMV and Epstein-Barr virus, according to a later analysis. The earlier analysis of a few hundred of the donors excluded 15 to 20 rarely observed V segments, including chromosome 9 orphons, because counts were too low. A later analysis found that most CMV-associated TCR beta chains appeared HLA-restricted, with HLA associations seemingly driven largely by CMV exposure. A group of highly shared sequence variants was considered likely to be a technical artifact of the sequencing pipeline. In a later analysis, the rate of TCR association differed among HLA loci, with DRB1 alleles having the most associated TCRs and HLA-C alleles having the fewest. The cohort was sequenced for TCR beta chains only, and without alpha or paired-chain data the features that could be detected were limited. The classifier was reported to diagnose cytomegalovirus status with high specificity and sensitivity in both the original and validation cohorts. In a later genetic analysis, fewer N-insertions in productive TCRs were reported among donors in an Asian-associated ancestry cluster than the roughly 700-donor mean. HLA typing was unavailable for some donors at each locus, so association tests used only the typed subset. The study gave a list of around 170 TCR beta chains associated with cytomegalovirus. Correlated functional status among segregating V segments might be attributable to linkage disequilibrium, but an unknown experimental factor could not be ruled out. Broadly in line with IMGT annotations, most TCR beta V segments showed up in productive rearrangements about 87% or about 30% of the time in an earlier analysis of approximately 640 of the donors. A later analysis associated about 17,000 TCR beta sequences with specific HLA alleles at a false discovery rate of 0.05. For the cohort, immune exposure information was limited to CMV serostatus. It was suggested by the authors that the approach could potentially be generalized to other disease states and immunological phenotypes. A later genetic analysis associated a missense DCLRE1C variant with V-gene and J-gene trimming of TCR beta chains, and an independent cohort replicated the association. A further reported finding was that TCR beta sequences accurately predicted the HLA-A and HLA-B alleles for most subjects in the first cohort. Most TCR sequences were observed very rarely across donors, whereas some public TCRs were present in many individuals. Compared with equally common non-associated chains, HLA-associated TCR beta chains in a later analysis were more clonally expanded and had lower generation probabilities. A few of the identified cytomegalovirus-associated TCR beta chains were confirmed in vitro to be specific for cytomegalovirus antigens. Strong co-occurrence of HLA alleles, especially DR and DQ, made assigning TCR associations to individual alleles difficult. Some IMGT-functional V segments, including TRBV6-2 and TRBV6-3, could not be told apart with the 87-base-pair reads, so those segments were excluded. Roughly uniform sequencing depth across donors was assumed in presence/absence analyses, although this assumption may not hold.

With respect to this clone: The clone's antigen remains unknown. One base away there is no much larger clone; base qualities are not given.

In total, 600 or so healthy bone marrow donors made up the cohort. All cohort members were sampled while nominally healthy, although unrecorded immune exposures were likely present. The donor tested CMV seronegative and was one of the 352 seronegative cohort members. Every donor gave a peripheral blood sample, and the peripheral blood mononuclear cells from that sample were used for TCR beta sequencing. The Qiagen DNeasy Blood Extraction Kit was used to extract genomic DNA from the blood cell samples. Receptors were amplified or captured by the immunoSEQ multiplex PCR assay. A mixture of 60 forward primers for TCR Vbeta segments and 13 reverse primers for TCR Jbeta segments was used in the multiplex PCR. A multiplex PCR assay on genomic DNA amplified the CDR3 region of rearranged TCR beta genes. On the Illumina HiSeq System, the amplified TCR beta libraries were sequenced as 87-base-pair reads. The paper's processing steps were these. A later analysis tallied some 79 million unique TCR beta chains across the 600 to 700 repertoires, and approximately 12 million of those chains were shared by two or more donors. Raw reads were error-corrected and collapsed into unique sequences by a nearest-neighbor algorithm in which closely related sequences were merged to remove PCR and sequencing errors. V, D and J gene segments were assigned by aligning CDR3 sequences to IMGT reference sequences. For a sequence to be retained, a match of at least six nucleotides to both a V gene segment and a J gene segment was required. Rearrangements were classified as productive when the CDR3 lacked stop codons and remained in frame with V and J, and all other rearrangements were classified as non-productive. CDR3 was defined according to IMGT convention as the region running from the second conserved V-encoded cysteine to the conserved J-encoded phenylalanine. The earlier analysis of 587 of the donors excluded sequences that lacked an unambiguous match to a single V gene segment. In an earlier analysis of a few hundred of the donors, V segments were called functional above 56.7% productive rearrangements and were called segregating when the between-donor standard deviation exceeded 5%. To diagnose cytomegalovirus status from the catalog of TCR beta chain sequences, a statistical classification framework was built. In a later analysis, TCR nucleotide sequences were compared against IMGT/GENE-DB human TR gene sequences so that V and J genes could be assigned. Using the TCRdist pipeline, a later analysis assigned CDR3 sequences along with most-parsimonious VDJ recombination scenarios. A later analysis defined each TCR beta chain by its CDR3 amino acid sequence plus V-gene family, and excluded reads lacking a unique V-gene family. As a way to deal with suspected cross-contamination and a sequencing artifact, a later analysis dropped hundreds of nucleotide sequences that were highly shared and had low generation probability. In a later analysis, a clonal expansion index for each public chain was calculated from normalized within-repertoire ranks of inferred template counts. In a later analysis, generation probabilities were computed with a VDJ recombination model fitted to out-of-frame rearrangements, and the resulting probabilities were checked against IGoR. In a later analysis, hypergeometric tests were used to score TCR-TCR, TCR-HLA and TCR-CMV co-occurrence, with a repertoire-size bias correction applied to TCR pairs. A later analysis estimated false discovery rates by permuting HLA or CMV assignments 20 times. In a later analysis, co-occurring TCRs were grouped using DBSCAN, and TCRdist sequence similarity was added for clustering within HLA-allele-positive subsets. For co-occurrence clustering, repertoires with fewer than 30,000 or more than 120,000 public chains were excluded, along with about five repertoires with anomalous nucleotide sharing. In TCRdb, the immuneACCESS table is reduced to in-frame sequences with V and J assigned. These tables do not hold every clone; where another copy was compared, an unresolved V gene accounts for under half, and the others remain unexplained. That table gives V, J and clone size, and the DNA gave D and trimming. Recorded for this sample are 87,000 or so clones; approximately 7.1% of them occurred a single time. Clones ranked in the top ten supply about 2% of the sample.

Trimming removed 8 bases from V and 3 bases from J, leaving 20 bases between the germline ends. Reading the germline V gene (reference sequence) gives CDR1 MNHEY and CDR2 SMNVEV. There are 17 amino acids in the CDR3, from cysteine to phenylalanine inclusive. Only the CDR3 DNA is retained, 51 bases long and in frame from the first base. The V and J genes are TRBV27 and TRBJ1-6; TRBD1 is perhaps the D gene, given 6 matching bases. The clonotype comes from a man aged 50 to 59 in good health and CMV-seronegative. Source material: PBMCs. The CDR3 protein sequence reads: CASGGTGRLYYNSPLHF. In nucleotides, the sequence is TGTGCCAGCGGGGGAACAGGGAGACTTTACTATAATTCACCCCTCCACTTT.